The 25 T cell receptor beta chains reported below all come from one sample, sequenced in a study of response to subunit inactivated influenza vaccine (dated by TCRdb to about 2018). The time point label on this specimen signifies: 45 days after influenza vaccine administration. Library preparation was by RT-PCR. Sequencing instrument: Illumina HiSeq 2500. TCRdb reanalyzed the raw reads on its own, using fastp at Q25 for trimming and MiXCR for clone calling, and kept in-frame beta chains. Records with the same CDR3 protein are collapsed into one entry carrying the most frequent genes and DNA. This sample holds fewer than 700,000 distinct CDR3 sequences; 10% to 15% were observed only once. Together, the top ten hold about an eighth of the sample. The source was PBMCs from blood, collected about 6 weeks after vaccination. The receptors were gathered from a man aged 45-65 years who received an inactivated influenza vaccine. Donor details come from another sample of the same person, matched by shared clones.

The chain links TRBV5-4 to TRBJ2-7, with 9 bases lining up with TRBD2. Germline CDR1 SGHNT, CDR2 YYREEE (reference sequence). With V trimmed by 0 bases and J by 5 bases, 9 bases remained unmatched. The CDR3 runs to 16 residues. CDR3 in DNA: TGTGCCAGCAGCTTGGGTGGGGCTAGCGGGACCAACGAGCAGTACTTC. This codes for CASSLGGASGTNEQYF.

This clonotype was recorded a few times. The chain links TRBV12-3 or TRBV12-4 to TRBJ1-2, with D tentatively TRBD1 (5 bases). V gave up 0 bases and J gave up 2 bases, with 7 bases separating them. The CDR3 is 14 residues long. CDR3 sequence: CASSLAQGNYGYTF. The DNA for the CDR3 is TGTGCCAGCAGTTTAGCGCAGGGAAACTATGGCTACACCTTC.

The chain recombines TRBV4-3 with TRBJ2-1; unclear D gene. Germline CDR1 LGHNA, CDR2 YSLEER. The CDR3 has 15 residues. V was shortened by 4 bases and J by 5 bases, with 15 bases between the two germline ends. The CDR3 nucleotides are TGCGCCAGCAGCCCAGGCGCAATAGAAAACAATGAGCAGTTCTTC. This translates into CASSPGAIENNEQFF.

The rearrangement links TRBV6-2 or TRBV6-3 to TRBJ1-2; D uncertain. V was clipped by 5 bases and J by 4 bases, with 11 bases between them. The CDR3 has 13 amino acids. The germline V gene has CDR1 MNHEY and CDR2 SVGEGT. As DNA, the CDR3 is TGTGCCAGCAGTCGATCAGGTTCCTATGGCTACACCTTC. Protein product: CASSRSGSYGYTF.

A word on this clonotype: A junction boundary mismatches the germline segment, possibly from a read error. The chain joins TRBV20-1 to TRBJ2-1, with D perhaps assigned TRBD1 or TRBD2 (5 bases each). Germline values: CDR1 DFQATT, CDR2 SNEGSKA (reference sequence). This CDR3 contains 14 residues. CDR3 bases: TGCAGTGCCAGAGGGGCGGTCAACCCCAATGAGCAGTTCTTC. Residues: CSARGAVNPNEQFF.

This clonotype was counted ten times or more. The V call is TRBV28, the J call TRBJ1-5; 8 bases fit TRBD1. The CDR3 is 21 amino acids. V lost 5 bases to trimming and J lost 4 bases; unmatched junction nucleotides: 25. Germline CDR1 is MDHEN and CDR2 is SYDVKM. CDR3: CASSPQWTGRQGRGGNQPQHF. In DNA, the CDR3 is TGTGCCAGCAGTCCCCAGTGGACAGGGAGGCAAGGAAGAGGTGGTAATCAGCCCCAGCATTTT.

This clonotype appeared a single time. CDR3: CASSLVPPSSYNEQFF. The CDR3 DNA is TGTGCCAGCAGCTTAGTCCCACCTAGCTCCTACAATGAGCAGTTCTTC. J is TRBJ2-1 and V is TRBV11-2, with D unclear. V lost 1 base and J lost 0, with 10 bases in between. CDR1 is SGHAT and CDR2 is FQNNGV in the germline V gene. The CDR3 consists of 16 residues.

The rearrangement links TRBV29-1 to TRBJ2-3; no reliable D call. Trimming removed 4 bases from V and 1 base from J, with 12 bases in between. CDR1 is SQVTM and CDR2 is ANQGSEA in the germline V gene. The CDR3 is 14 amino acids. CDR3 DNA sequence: TGCAGCGTTGTTTGCCCTTACCGCACAGATACGCAGTATTTT. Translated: CSVVCPYRTDTQYF.

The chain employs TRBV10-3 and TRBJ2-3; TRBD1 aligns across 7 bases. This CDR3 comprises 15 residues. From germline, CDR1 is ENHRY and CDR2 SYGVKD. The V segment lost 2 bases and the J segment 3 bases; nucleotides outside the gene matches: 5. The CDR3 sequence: CAISENGQVTDTQYF. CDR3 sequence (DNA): TGTGCCATCAGTGAGAACGGACAGGTAACAGATACGCAGTATTTT.

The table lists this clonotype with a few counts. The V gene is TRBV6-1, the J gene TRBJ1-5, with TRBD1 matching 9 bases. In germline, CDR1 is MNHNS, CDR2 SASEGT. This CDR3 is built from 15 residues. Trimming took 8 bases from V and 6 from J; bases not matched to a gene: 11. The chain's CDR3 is CASAKRQGVFQPQHF. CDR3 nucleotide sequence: TGTGCCAGCGCCAAGAGACAGGGGGTTTTTCAGCCCCAGCATTTT.

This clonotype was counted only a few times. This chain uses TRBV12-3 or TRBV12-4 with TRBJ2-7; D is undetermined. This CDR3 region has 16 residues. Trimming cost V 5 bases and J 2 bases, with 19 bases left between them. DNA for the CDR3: TGTGCCAGCAGTACCCTTTCACAGAGAAAAGCCTACGAGCAGTACTTC. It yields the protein CASSTLSQRKAYEQYF.

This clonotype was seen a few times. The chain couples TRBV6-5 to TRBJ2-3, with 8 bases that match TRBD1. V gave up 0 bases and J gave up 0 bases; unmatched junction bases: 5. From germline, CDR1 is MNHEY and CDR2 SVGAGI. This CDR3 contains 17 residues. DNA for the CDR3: TGTGCCAGCAGTTACTCGATTGGGGACAGGAGCACAGATACGCAGTATTTT. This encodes CASSYSIGDRSTDTQYF.

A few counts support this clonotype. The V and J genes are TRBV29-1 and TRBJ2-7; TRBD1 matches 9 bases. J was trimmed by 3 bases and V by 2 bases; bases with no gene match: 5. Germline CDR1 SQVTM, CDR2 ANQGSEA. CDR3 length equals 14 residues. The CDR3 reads CSVERRDRVYEQYF. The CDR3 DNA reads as TGCAGCGTTGAAAGAAGGGACAGGGTCTACGAGCAGTACTTC.

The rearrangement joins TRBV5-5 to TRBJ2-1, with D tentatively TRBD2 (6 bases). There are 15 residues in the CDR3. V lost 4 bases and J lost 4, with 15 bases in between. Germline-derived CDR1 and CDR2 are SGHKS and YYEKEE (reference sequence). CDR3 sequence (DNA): TGTGCCAGCAGCCAGGGAGGCCAGTCGTACAATGAGCAGTTCTTC. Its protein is CASSQGGQSYNEQFF.

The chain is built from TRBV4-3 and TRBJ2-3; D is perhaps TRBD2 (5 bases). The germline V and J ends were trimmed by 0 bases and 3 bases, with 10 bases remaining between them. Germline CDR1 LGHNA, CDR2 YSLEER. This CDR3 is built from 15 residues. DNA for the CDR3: TGCGCCAGCAGCCAAGATACTAGTAGTACAGATACGCAGTATTTT. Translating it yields CASSQDTSSTDTQYF.

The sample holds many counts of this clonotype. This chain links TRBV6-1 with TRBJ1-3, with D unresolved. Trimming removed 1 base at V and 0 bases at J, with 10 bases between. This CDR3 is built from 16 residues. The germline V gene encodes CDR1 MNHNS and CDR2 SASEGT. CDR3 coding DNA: TGTGCCAGCAGTGAAGGTCGGCTCTTCTCTGGAAACACCATATATTTT. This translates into CASSEGRLFSGNTIYF.

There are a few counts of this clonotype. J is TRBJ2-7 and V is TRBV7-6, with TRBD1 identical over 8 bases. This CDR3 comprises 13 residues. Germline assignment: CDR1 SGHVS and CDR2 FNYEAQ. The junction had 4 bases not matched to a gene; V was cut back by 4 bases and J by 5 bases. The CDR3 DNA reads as TGTGCCAGCAGCTCAGACAGGGGAAACGAGCAGTACTTC. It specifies CASSSDRGNEQYF.

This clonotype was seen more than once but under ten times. Here the CDR3 reads CASSLRGLVTSYEQYF. CDR3 in DNA: TGTGCCAGCAGCTTAAGAGGGCTGGTGACATCCTACGAGCAGTACTTC. V is TRBV7-2 and J is TRBJ2-7; weak D call: TRBD2 (5 bases). The V and J ends lost 2 bases and 1 base respectively, with 15 bases between them. Germline lookup yields CDR1 SGHTA and CDR2 FQGNSA. The CDR3 consists of 16 residues.

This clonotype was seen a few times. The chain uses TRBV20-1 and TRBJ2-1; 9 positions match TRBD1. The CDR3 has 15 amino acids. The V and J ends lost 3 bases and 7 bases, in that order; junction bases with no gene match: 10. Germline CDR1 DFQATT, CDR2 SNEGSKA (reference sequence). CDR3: CSARGQGYVGNEQFF. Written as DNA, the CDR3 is TGCAGTGCTAGGGGACAGGGCTACGTGGGAAATGAGCAGTTCTTC.

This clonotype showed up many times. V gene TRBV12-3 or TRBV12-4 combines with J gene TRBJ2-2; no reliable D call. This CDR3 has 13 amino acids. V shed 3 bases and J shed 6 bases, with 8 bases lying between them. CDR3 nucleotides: TGTGCCAGCAGTTTTTTAGCCGCCGGGGAGCTGTTTTTT. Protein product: CASSFLAAGELFF.

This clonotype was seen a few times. The CDR3 loop reads CASRGLAGGNTDTQYF. As DNA, the CDR3 is TGCGCCAGTCGGGGACTAGCGGGGGGAAACACAGATACGCAGTATTTT. V and J are TRBV4-1 and TRBJ2-3; 15 nucleotides agree with TRBD2. After removal of 9 bases from V and 2 bases from J, the junction contained 6 bases not matched to a gene. There are 16 residues in the CDR3. The germline CDR1 and CDR2 sequences are MGHRA and YSYEKL.

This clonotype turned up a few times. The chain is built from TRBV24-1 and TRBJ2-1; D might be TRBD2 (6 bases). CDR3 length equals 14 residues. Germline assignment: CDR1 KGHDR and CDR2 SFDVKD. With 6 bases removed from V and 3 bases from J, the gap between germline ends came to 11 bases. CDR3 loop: CATSREANYNEQFF. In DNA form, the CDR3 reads TGTGCCACCAGTAGGGAGGCCAACTACAATGAGCAGTTCTTC.

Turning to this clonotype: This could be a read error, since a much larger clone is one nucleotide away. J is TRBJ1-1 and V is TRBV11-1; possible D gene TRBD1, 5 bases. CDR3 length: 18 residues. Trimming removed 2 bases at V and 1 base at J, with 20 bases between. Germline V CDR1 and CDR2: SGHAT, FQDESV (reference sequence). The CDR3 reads CASSLSPWQGKANTEAFF. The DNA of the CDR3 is TGTGCCAGCAGCTTATCTCCGTGGCAGGGAAAAGCGAACACTGAAGCTTTCTTT.

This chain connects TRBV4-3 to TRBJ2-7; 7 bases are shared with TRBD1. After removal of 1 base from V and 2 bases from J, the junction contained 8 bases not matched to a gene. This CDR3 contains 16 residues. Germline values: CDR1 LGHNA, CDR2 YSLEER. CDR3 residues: CASSQAPGTETYEQYF. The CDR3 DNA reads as TGCGCCAGCAGCCAAGCCCCCGGGACAGAAACCTACGAGCAGTACTTC.

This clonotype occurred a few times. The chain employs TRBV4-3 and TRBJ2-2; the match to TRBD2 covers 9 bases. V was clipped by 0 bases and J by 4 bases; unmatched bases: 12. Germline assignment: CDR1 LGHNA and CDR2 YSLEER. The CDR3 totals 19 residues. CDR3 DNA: TGCGCCAGCAGCCAAGATTTTGCGCCGGGGACTAGCAGCACCGGGGAGCTGTTTTTT. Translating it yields CASSQDFAPGTSSTGELFF.